These T cell receptor beta chains were read from a single sample in a study of siplizumab effects on memory and regulatory T cells. The antigens these receptors bind are not known. Assay used: immunoSEQ multiplex PCR; TCRdb lists only in-frame clones, some missing. This sample has 9,500 to 11,000 clones, with more than 35% found just once. Sample: CFSE-low (dividing) CD8+ T cells sorted from an allogeneic mixed lymphocyte reaction. These receptors all stem from a human donor in good health; the cells came from an allogeneic mixed lymphocyte reaction. Both conserved end residues are part of each CDR3. The order of the fields is V gene, J gene, clone size, D gene, CDR3 length, CDR3 protein, CDR3 DNA. The D gene is left open where the match is weak. Some rows have no size entry. The others give once, few or many, or a class for an expanded clone.

V: TRBV9
J: TRBJ2-7
size: NA
D: NA
length: 12
CDR3: CPSRPGAGEQYF
DNA: TGTCCCAGCCGCCCGGGGGCGGGGGAGCAGTACTTC

V: TRBV18
J: TRBJ2-7
size: medium-sized
D: TRBD1
length: 15
CDR3: CASSPGQGETYEQYF
DNA: TGTGCCAGCTCACCAGGCCAGGGGGAAACCTACGAGCAGTACTTC

V: TRBV9
J: TRBJ1-4
size: few
D: TRBD1
length: 15
CDR3: CASSVDRALNEKLFF
DNA: TGTGCCAGCAGCGTCGACAGGGCCCTTAATGAAAAACTGTTTTTT

V: TRBV27
J: TRBJ1-2
size: NA
D: NA
length: 12
CDR3: CASSLSGSGYTF
DNA: TGTGCCAGCAGTTTATCGGGGAGTGGCTACACCTTC

V: TRBV11-3
J: TRBJ2-2
size: NA
D: NA
length: 14
CDR3: CASSPRQTTGELFF
DNA: TGTGCCAGCAGCCCCCGACAGACCACCGGGGAGCTGTTTTTT

V: TRBV6-6
J: TRBJ1-1
size: NA
D: NA
length: 13
CDR3: CASSSTGNTEAFF
DNA: TGTGCCAGCAGTTCAACGGGAAACACTGAAGCTTTCTTT

V: TRBV4-1
J: TRBJ2-7
size: NA
D: TRBD1
length: 15
CDR3: CASSPEDRGSLEQYF
DNA: TGCGCCAGCAGCCCAGAGGACAGGGGATCCCTCGAGCAGTACTTC

V: TRBV7-9
J: TRBJ2-7
size: medium-sized
D: TRBD1
length: 14
CDR3: CASSSGQGMGEQYF
DNA: TGTGCCAGCAGCTCGGGACAGGGTATGGGCGAGCAGTACTTC

V: TRBV23-1
J: TRBJ2-7
size: many
D: NA
length: 14
CDR3: CASSQETVSYEQYF
DNA: TGCGCCAGCAGTCAAGAGACAGTCTCCTACGAGCAGTACTTC

V: TRBV7-6
J: TRBJ1-1
size: NA
D: NA
length: 15
CDR3: CASSLVRGGGTEAFF
DNA: TGTGCCAGCAGCTTAGTTCGGGGAGGGGGGACTGAAGCTTTCTTT

V: TRBV9
J: TRBJ2-3
size: NA
D: NA
length: 14
CDR3: CASSVGDFADTQYF
DNA: TGTGCCAGCAGCGTAGGCGACTTTGCAGATACGCAGTATTTT

V: TRBV25-1
J: TRBJ1-1
size: NA
D: NA
length: 12
CDR3: CASSEGGGEAFF
DNA: TGTGCCAGCAGTGAAGGGGGCGGTGAAGCTTTCTTT

V: TRBV4-1
J: TRBJ2-3
size: few
D: TRBD2
length: 15
CDR3: CASSQDSAGGDTQYF
DNA: TGCGCCAGCAGCCAAGATTCGGCGGGAGGAGATACGCAGTATTTT

V: TRBV5-1
J: TRBJ2-7
size: NA
D: NA
length: 13
CDR3: CASSHRLLYEQYF
DNA: TGCGCCAGCAGCCACAGACTATTATACGAGCAGTACTTC